Below, 5 T cell receptor beta chains from the same sample are listed, as sequenced in a study of cytomegalovirus exposure and HLA in healthy donors. A multiplex PCR was run with 60 Vbeta primers and 13 Jbeta primers. Profiling relied on immunoSEQ multiplex PCR, and the TCRdb table lists in-frame clones only, not all of them. Among about 140,000 clones listed, roughly 70% were seen once. Sequencing used PBMCs. These receptors all come from a male donor in good health and CMV-seronegative.

This chain's CDR3 is CASSQDHGGRLNEQFF. In nucleotides, the CDR3 is TGCGCCAGCAGCCAAGATCACGGGGGGAGATTGAATGAGCAGTTCTTC. V usage is TRBV4-1 and J usage is TRBJ2-1, with 7 positions matching TRBD2. Germline loops: CDR1 MGHRA, CDR2 YSYEKL. After removal of 0 bases from V and 7 bases from J, the junction contained 9 bases not matched to a gene. This CDR3 has 16 amino acids.

CDR3: CASSPPTGAGYNEQFF. The CDR3 DNA follows: TGTGCCAGCTCACCACCGACGGGAGCGGGCTACAATGAGCAGTTCTTC. This rearrangement joins TRBV18 to TRBJ2-1; a possible D gene is TRBD2 (6 bases). The CDR3 is 16 residues long. V gave up 0 bases and J gave up 3 bases, with 12 bases separating them. The germline CDR1 and CDR2 sequences are KGHSH and LQKENI.

The chain combines TRBV7-9 with TRBJ2-3; D is possibly TRBD1 (5 bases). The length of the CDR3 is 16 residues. Trimming cost V 3 bases and J 1 base, with 14 bases left between them. The germline V gene encodes CDR1 SEHNR and CDR2 FQNEAQ (reference sequence). CDR3 nucleotides: TGTGCCAGCAGCTTTCTCACAGGACGAGGCACAGATACGCAGTATTTT. It yields the protein CASSFLTGRGTDTQYF. Together with reference TRBV7-9 and TRBJ2-3, the CDR3 gives the full variable domain: DTGVSQNPRHKITKRGQNVTFRCDPISEHNRLYWYRQTLGQGPEFLTYFQNEAQLEKSRLLSDRFSAERPKGSFSTLEIQRTEQGDSAMYLCASSFLTGRGTDTQYFGPGTRLTVL.

This chain connects TRBV18 to TRBJ2-2; D perhaps matches TRBD2 (6 bases). V shed 0 bases and J shed 4 bases, with 6 bases lying between them. This CDR3 has 14 residues. CDR1 KGHSH and CDR2 LQKENI come from the germline V gene. The CDR3 reads CASSPPTSTGELFF. The CDR3 DNA follows: TGTGCCAGCTCACCACCGACTAGCACCGGGGAGCTGTTTTTT.

This chain links TRBV15 with TRBJ1-5; unclear D gene. Trimming stripped 0 bases from V and 0 bases from J, with 6 bases between. The CDR3 has 15 amino acids. Germline CDR1 reads LNHNV; CDR2 reads YYDKDF (reference sequence). DNA of the CDR3: TGTGCCACCAGCAGAGACCCTAATAGCAATCAGCCCCAGCATTTT. It translates to CATSRDPNSNQPQHF.